Described below is a single T cell receptor beta chain sequence and its context. It has no known antigen specificity. Base qualities are not recorded, but no much larger clone differs from it by a single base. Each collaborating institution followed its own protocols to collect whole blood in K2EDTA tubes. For TCRbeta analysis, collaborators shipped samples in one of three forms: frozen whole blood, isolated PBMCs, or DNA extracted from either of those sample types. The immunoSEQ Assay, a bias-controlled multiplex PCR, was used to amplify TCRbeta CDR3 regions from genomic DNA. The published analysis was carried out like this. Nucleated cell counts per sample were estimated from amplification of reference gene primers within the assay. To quantify the absolute abundance of each unique TCRbeta CDR3 rearrangement, sequence reads were collapsed and filtered. For each sample, productive Simpson clonality was calculated by taking the square root of Simpson's diversity index across productive rearrangements. TCRdb stores this immuneACCESS table with in-frame sequences only. Part of the clones is absent; in the studies checked, under half of the shortfall reflects unresolved V genes, and no reason is known for the rest. From that table come the V and J calls and clone size; the DNA was used to work out D and trimming. In this sample the table shows 250,000 to 300,000 clones, 85% to 90% of which occur a single time. The biggest ten clones account for 3.6% of the sample.

These data are taken from a study of blood T cell repertoires in COVID-19 (dated by TCRdb to 2019 to 2021). Notes on the research overall: Collaborator samples came from the United States, Italy and Spain and covered acute and convalescent phases of COVID-19. The material from the prospective study consisted of cDNA or gDNA derived from T cells, B-cell-depleted T cells, or PBMCs. Subjects who had been exposed to COVID-19, were actively infected with it, or had recovered from it provided the deeply sampled blood TCRbeta repertoires that made up the dataset. The repertoires were made available in a free public database intended to serve as a resource for research on the immune response to SARS-CoV-2. Samples were obtained from the ongoing ImmuneRACE study (first 160 participants) and from 950 to 1,500 subjects provided by 6 global collaborators. Sample metadata almost always included a de-identified subject ID, COVID-19 status, age in years and sex. HLA class I and class II types, where available, came from metadata supplied by the sample provider rather than from assay-based typing. Here is what the overall study found, with its caveats: The amount of clinical and demographic metadata varied by source and participant and was provided uncurated.

Between the V and J ends, shortened by 11 bases and 1 base respectively, the junction contains 17 bases. The germline V gene encodes CDR1 SEHNR and CDR2 FQNEAQ (reference sequence). Including the terminal cysteine and phenylalanine, the CDR3 comprises 14 residues. The CDR3 DNA has 42 bases and is translated from base 1. The V and J genes are TRBV7-9 and TRBJ1-2; TRBD1 is a possible D gene, resting on 5 matching bases. The sequenced sample was peripheral blood. The source of this sequence is a man aged 18-30 years with active or convalescent COVID-19. The CDR3 region: CALPGGGSNYGYTF. At the DNA level, the sequence is TGTGCCCTGCCCGGCGGGGGAAGTAACTATGGCTACACCTTC.